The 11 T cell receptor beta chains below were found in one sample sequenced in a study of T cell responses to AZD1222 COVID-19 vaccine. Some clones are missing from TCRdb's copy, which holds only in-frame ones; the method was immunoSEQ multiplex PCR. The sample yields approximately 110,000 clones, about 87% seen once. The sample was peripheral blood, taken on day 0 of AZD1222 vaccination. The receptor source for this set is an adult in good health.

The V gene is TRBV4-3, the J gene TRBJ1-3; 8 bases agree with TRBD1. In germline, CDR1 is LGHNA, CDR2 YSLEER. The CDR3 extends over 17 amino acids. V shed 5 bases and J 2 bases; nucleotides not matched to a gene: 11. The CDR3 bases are TGCGCCAGCAGCGAAAATGCAGGGGGCGCGGCTGGAAACACCATATATTTT. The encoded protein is CASSENAGGAAGNTIYF.

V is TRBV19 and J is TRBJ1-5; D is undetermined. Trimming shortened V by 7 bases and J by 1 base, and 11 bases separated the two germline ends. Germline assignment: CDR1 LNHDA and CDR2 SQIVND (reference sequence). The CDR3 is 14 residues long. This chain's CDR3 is CASTLIGSNQPQHF. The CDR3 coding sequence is TGTGCCAGTACCCTAATAGGGAGCAATCAGCCCCAGCATTTT.

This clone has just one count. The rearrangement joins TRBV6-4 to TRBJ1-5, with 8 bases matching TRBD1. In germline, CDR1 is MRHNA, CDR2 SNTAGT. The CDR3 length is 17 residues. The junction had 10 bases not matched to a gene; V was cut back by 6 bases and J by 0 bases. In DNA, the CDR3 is TGTGCCAGCAGAACAGGGGGAGGGTCATATAGCAATCAGCCCCAGCATTTT. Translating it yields CASRTGGGSYSNQPQHF.

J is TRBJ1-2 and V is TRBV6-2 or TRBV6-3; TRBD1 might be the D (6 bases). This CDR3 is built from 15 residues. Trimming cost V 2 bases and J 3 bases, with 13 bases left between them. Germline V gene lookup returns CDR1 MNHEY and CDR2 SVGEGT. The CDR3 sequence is CASSYDFAGDYGYTF. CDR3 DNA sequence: TGTGCCAGCAGTTACGATTTCGCAGGGGACTATGGCTACACCTTC.

This chain's CDR3 is CATSSSNYGYTF. In nucleotides, the CDR3 is TGTGCCACCAGCAGTAGTAACTATGGCTACACCTTC. The V gene is TRBV15, the J gene TRBJ1-2; D not certain. The ends were cut back, 3 bases at V and 1 base at J, with 3 bases in the middle. This CDR3 spans 12 amino acids. CDR1 LNHNV and CDR2 YYDKDF come from the germline V gene (reference sequence). Full variable domain (remainder filled in from reference TRBV15 and TRBJ1-2): DAMVIQNPRYQVTQFGKPVTLSCSQTLNHNVMYWYQQKSSQAPKLLFHYYDKDFNNEADTPDNFQSRRPNTSFCFLDIRSPGLGDTAMYLCATSSSNYGYTFGSGTRLTVV.

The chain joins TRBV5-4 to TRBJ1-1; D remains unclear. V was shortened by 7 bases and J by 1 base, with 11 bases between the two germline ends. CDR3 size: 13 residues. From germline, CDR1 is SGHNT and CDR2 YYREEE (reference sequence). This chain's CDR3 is CASRPRSNTEAFF. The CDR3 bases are TGTGCCAGCCGCCCCCGGTCGAACACTGAAGCTTTCTTT.

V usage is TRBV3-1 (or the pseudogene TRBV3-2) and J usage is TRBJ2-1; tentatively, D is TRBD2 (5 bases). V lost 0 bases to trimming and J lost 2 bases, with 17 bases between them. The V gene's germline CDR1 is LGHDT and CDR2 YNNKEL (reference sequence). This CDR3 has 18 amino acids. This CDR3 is CASSQDQTGLSTYNEQFF. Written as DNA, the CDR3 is TGTGCCAGCAGCCAAGATCAAACGGGGTTAAGTACCTACAATGAGCAGTTCTTC.

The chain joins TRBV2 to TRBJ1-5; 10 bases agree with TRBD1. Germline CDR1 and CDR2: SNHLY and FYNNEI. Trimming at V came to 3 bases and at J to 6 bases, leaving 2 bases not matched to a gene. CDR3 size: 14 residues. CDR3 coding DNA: TGTGCCAGCAGTGACGGGACAGGGGTTCAGCCCCAGCATTTT. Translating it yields CASSDGTGVQPQHF.

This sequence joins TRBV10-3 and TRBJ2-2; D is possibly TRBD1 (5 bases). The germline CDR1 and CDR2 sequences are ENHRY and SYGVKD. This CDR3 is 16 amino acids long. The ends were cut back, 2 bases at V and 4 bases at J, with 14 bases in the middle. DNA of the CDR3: TGTGCCATCAGTGAGATATGGGGCTCGGGCACCGGGGAGCTGTTTTTT. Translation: CAISEIWGSGTGELFF.

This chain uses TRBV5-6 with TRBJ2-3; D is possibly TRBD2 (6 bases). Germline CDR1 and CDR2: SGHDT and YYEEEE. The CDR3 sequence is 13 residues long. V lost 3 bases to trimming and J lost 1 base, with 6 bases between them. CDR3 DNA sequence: TGTGCCAGCAGCTGGGGGGGCACAGATACGCAGTATTTT. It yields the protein CASSWGGTDTQYF.

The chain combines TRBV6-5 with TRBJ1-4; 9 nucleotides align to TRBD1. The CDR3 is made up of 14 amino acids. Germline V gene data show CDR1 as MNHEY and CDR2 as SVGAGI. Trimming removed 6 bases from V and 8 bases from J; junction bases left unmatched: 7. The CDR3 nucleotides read TGTGCCAGCAGGGGACAGGGAGGTTCCGAAAAACTGTTTTTT. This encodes CASRGQGGSEKLFF.